This T cell receptor (beta chain) was found in a study of metastatic and nonmetastatic thyroid tumors. On the study more broadly: Repertoires of blood and of tissue (tumor or nodule) from malignant and benign thyroid patients were compared.

This clone was counted at least ten times. As handled by the study authors: Variation in CDR3 across clinicopathological groups served as the basis for constructing a distant-metastasis classifier in papillary thyroid cancer. From the PCR reads, TCRdb re-called clones with MiXCR. TCRdb's processing, not the authors' own work, is the source of the V and J calls. Of 23,000 or so clones detected, 28% appear once; the ten largest clones hold approximately 15%. The CDR3 is made up of 14 amino acids. Germline V CDR1 and CDR2: DFQATT, SNEGSKA (reference sequence). The V segment lost 6 bases and the J segment 9 bases; nucleotides outside the gene matches: 14. Treatment of any kind had been given to no patient before thyroid surgery.

The chain combines TRBV20-1 with TRBJ2-1, with 7 positions matching TRBD2. The TCR comes from a male donor with papillary thyroid cancer or a benign thyroid nodule (not recorded which). Some clones in this sample may be carry-over from other donors' samples. The sample was tumor tissue. This CDR3 reads CSAASGTTGSEQFF. As DNA, the CDR3 is TGCAGTGCCGCTTCCGGGACTACCGGTAGTGAGCAGTTCTTC.